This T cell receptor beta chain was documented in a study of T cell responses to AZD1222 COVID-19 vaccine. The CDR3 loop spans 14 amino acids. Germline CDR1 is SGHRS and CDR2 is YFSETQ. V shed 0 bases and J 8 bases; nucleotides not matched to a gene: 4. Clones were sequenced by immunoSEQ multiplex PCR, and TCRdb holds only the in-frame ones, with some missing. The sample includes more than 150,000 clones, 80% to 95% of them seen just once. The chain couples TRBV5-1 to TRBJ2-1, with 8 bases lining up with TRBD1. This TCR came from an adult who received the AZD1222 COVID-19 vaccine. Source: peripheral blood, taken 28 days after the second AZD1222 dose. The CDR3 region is CASSLGDRRDEQFF. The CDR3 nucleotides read TGCGCCAGCAGCTTGGGGGACAGGAGGGATGAGCAGTTCTTC. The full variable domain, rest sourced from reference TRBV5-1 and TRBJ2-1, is KAGVTQTPRYLIKTRGQQVTLSCSPISGHRSVSWYQQTPGQGLQFLFEYFSETQRNKGNFPGRFSGRQFSNSRSEMNVSTLELGDSALYLCASSLGDRRDEQFFGPGTRLTVL.